This record looks at one TCR beta chain sequence and its context. In germline, CDR1 is SEHNR, CDR2 FQNEAQ (reference sequence). V lost 1 base to trimming and J lost 6 bases; unmatched junction nucleotides: 6. The length of the CDR3 is 15 residues. The record originates from a study of cytomegalovirus exposure and HLA in healthy donors. When sampled, the donors appeared nominally healthy, though they likely had unrecorded immune exposures. Primers for the PCR totalled 60 Vbeta and 13 Jbeta. This table comes from immunoSEQ multiplex PCR, and its TCRdb copy is limited to in-frame clones, with some not included. The data show 95,000 to 150,000 clones, approximately 78% seen once.

The sequenced sample consisted of PBMCs. This TCR derives from a woman aged 40-49 years in good health and CMV-seronegative. V is TRBV7-9 and J is TRBJ2-3; 8 nucleotides match TRBD2. The CDR3 is CASSLGPAGVDTQYF. In nucleotides, the CDR3 is TGTGCCAGCAGCTTAGGCCCAGCGGGAGTTGATACGCAGTATTTT. The variable domain in full, completed from reference TRBV7-9 and TRBJ2-3, reads DTGVSQNPRHKITKRGQNVTFRCDPISEHNRLYWYRQTLGQGPEFLTYFQNEAQLEKSRLLSDRFSAERPKGSFSTLEIQRTEQGDSAMYLCASSLGPAGVDTQYFGPGTRLTVL.